Included here is one T cell receptor beta chain sequence, with context. Its antigen is unidentified. Sequencing used immunoSEQ multiplex PCR; TCRdb keeps in-frame clones, though not all of them. The sample carries a few hundred thousand clones, almost 97% recorded once. The split of CD4+ cells yielded CD45RA+ naive and CD45RA-negative memory subsets. These data come from a study of shared clonotypes between healthy human individuals. Study at large: Plates per donor: three CD4 naive, three CD4 memory, two CD8 naive, one CD8 memory. Study-wide points: When compared with the clonotypes that were shared by all four sorted-subset donors, the non-shared clonotypes turned out to have lower generation probabilities.

Per germline, CDR1 MDHEN and CDR2 SYDVKM. Trimming removed 4 bases at V and 0 bases at J, with 7 bases between. This CDR3 is 14 amino acids long. What was sequenced was naive CD4+ T cells sorted from blood. Subset specified: CD45RA+ positively selected. V usage is TRBV28 and J usage is TRBJ1-5; D gene uncertain. The sequence was collected from a woman aged 25 to 39 in good health. In DNA form, the CDR3 reads TGTGCCAGCAGTTATGATGGTAGCAATCAGCCCCAGCATTTT. The encoded protein is CASSYDGSNQPQHF.